A single sample gave rise to the 2 T cell receptor beta chains below, sequenced in a study of blood T cell repertoires in COVID-19 (TCRdb year 2020). Libraries were built with the immunoSEQ multiplex PCR assay. TCRdb holds this immuneACCESS table with in-frame rearrangements only. Some clones are missing; in checked studies, unresolved V genes explain under half, and the rest has no known cause. Recorded for this sample are about 200,000 clones; about 88% of them occurred a single time. Roughly a sixth of the sample comes from the top ten. The sequencing input was peripheral blood. The receptor source for this set is a man aged 45-65 years with COVID-19, enrolled during active disease.

The chain uses TRBV27 and TRBJ2-7; 9 bases map to TRBD1. Trimming removed 2 bases from V and 7 bases from J; junction bases left unmatched: 15. Germline V CDR1 and CDR2: MNHEY, SMNVEV (reference sequence). This CDR3 has 17 residues. CDR3 sequence (DNA): TGTGCCAGCAGTTTACGAATTCTCGGGACAGGGTTGGGGGAGCAGTACTTC. Translation: CASSLRILGTGLGEQYF.

This chain connects TRBV29-1 to TRBJ2-7; 8 nucleotides line up with TRBD1. V was pared by 6 bases and J by 2 bases, with 12 bases of the junction left unmatched. Per the germline V gene, CDR1 is SQVTM and CDR2 is ANQGSEA. The CDR3 contains 15 residues. The CDR3 loop reads CSVRQGSALTYEQYF. The CDR3 nucleotides are TGCAGCGTGAGACAGGGGTCCGCCTTAACCTACGAGCAGTACTTC.